One sample yielded the 3 T cell receptor beta chains listed below, sequenced in a study of OX40 agonist ivuxolimab in advanced cancers. Libraries were prepared by immunoSEQ multiplex PCR; TCRdb keeps only in-frame clonotypes and omits some of them. The sample has more than 45,000 clones, roughly nine tenths seen once. Sequences were derived from CD4+ or CD8+ T cells sorted from blood, sampled in a trial of the OX40 agonist ivuxolimab. The receptors come from an adult with an advanced solid tumor such as melanoma, head and neck, liver or kidney cancer.

This clone was detected once. V usage is TRBV6-5 and J usage is TRBJ1-1, with 7 bases that match TRBD1. This CDR3 comprises 11 residues. V gave up 6 bases and J gave up 10 bases; unmatched junction bases: 5. The germline CDR1 and CDR2 sequences are MNHEY and SVGAGI. The CDR3 reads CASSSQGRAFF. CDR3 DNA sequence: TGTGCCAGCAGCTCACAGGGGAGAGCTTTCTTT.

This chain links TRBV5-6 with TRBJ2-3; tentative D call: TRBD1 (5 bases). This CDR3 has 12 residues. V was shortened by 4 bases and J by 6 bases, with 9 bases between the two germline ends. Germline V gives CDR1 SGHDT, CDR2 YYEEEE. The CDR3, as DNA: TGTGCCAGCAGCGTTAACAGGGATACGCAGTATTTT. Amino acids: CASSVNRDTQYF.

The gene calls are TRBV11-2 and TRBJ2-1, with 9 bases aligning to TRBD1. Germline trimming cut 1 base from V and 8 bases from J; bases unmatched to any gene: 6. This CDR3 region has 15 residues. Germline CDR1 reads SGHAT; CDR2 reads FQNNGV. The CDR3 DNA is TGTGCCAGCAGCTTAGCGGGACAGGGTATAGATGAGCAGTTCTTC. It specifies CASSLAGQGIDEQFF.